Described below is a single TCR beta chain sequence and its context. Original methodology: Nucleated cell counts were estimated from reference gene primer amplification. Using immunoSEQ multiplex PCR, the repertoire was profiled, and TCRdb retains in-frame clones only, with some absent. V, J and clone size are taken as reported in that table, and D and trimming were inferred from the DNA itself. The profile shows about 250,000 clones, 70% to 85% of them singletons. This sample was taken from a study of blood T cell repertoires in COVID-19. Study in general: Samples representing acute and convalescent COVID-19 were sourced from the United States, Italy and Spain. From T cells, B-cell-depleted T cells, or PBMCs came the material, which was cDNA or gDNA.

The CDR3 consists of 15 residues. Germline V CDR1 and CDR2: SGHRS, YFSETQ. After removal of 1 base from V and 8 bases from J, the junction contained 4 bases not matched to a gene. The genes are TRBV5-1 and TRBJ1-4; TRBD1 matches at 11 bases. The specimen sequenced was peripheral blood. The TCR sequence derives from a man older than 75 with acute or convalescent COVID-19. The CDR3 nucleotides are TGCGCCAGCAGCTTGTTTTGGGACAGGGGGGAAAAACTGTTTTTT. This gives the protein CASSLFWDRGEKLFF.